These 17 T cell receptor beta chains came from one sample sequenced in a study of siplizumab effects on memory and regulatory T cells. The assay was immunoSEQ multiplex PCR, and TCRdb's table has in-frame clones only and misses some. Among about 91,000 clones listed, roughly 97% were seen once. The specimen was naive CD4+ T cells sorted from blood. The receptors here all came from a human donor in good health.

As regards this clone: This specimen includes other DNA sequences encoding the same CDR3. This chain joins TRBV10-3 and TRBJ2-7, with D uncertain. Germline V gene lookup returns CDR1 ENHRY and CDR2 SYGVKD. V lost 1 base and J lost 3, with 1 base in between. This CDR3 contains 11 residues. CDR3 in amino acids: CAISEFYEQYF. CDR3 sequence (DNA): TGTGCCATCAGTGAGTTCTACGAGCAGTACTTC.

The table lists this clone with a count of one. V is TRBV28 and J is TRBJ2-3; D is perhaps TRBD2 (5 bases). The germline gives CDR1 MDHEN, CDR2 SYDVKM. The V gene lost 3 bases and the J gene lost 2 bases, with 12 bases spanning the gap. The CDR3 is 15 residues long. The CDR3 region has the DNA TGTGCCAGCAGTTTCACTAGTATTGTCACAGATACGCAGTATTTT. It is translated as CASSFTSIVTDTQYF.

The chain employs TRBV9 and TRBJ2-3; D is possibly TRBD2 (5 bases). Trimming removed 0 bases from V and 6 bases from J, with 11 bases in between. The CDR3 has 14 residues. Germline-derived CDR1 and CDR2 are SGDLS and YYNGEE. CDR3 nucleotide sequence: TGTGCCAGCAGCGTAGTGGGAGTTCCGGATACGCAGTATTTT. Its protein is CASSVVGVPDTQYF.

The chain couples TRBV5-1 to TRBJ1-3; tentatively, D is TRBD1 (6 bases). The germline V gene encodes CDR1 SGHRS and CDR2 YFSETQ. Trimming shortened V by 1 base and J by 4 bases, and 9 bases separated the two germline ends. The CDR3 covers 14 residues. CDR3 nucleotide sequence: TGCGCCAGCAGCTTGTCAGGGGCCGGAAACACCATATATTTT. Residues: CASSLSGAGNTIYF.

The chain uses TRBV7-2 and TRBJ2-2; unclear D gene. Germline values: CDR1 SGHTA, CDR2 FQGNSA. This CDR3 has 13 residues. The CDR3 region is CASRYLNTGELFF. In DNA, the CDR3 is TGTGCAAGCCGTTATTTGAACACCGGGGAGCTGTTTTTT.

This chain uses TRBV7-6 with TRBJ2-3; TRBD2 matches at 11 bases. J lost 0 bases, V lost 5 bases, and 4 bases had no gene match. Germline loops: CDR1 SGHVS, CDR2 FNYEAQ. The CDR3 contains 16 residues. CDR3 protein: CASSPLAGGSTDTQYF. The DNA of the CDR3 is TGTGCCAGCAGCCCGCTAGCGGGGGGAAGCACAGATACGCAGTATTTT. Supplemented by reference TRBV7-6 and TRBJ2-3, the full variable domain reads GAGVSQSPRYKVTKRGQDVALRCDPISGHVSLYWYRQALGQGPEFLTYFNYEAQQDKSGLPNDRFSAERPEGSISTLTIQRTEQRDSAMYRCASSPLAGGSTDTQYFGPGTRLTVL.

The rearrangement joins TRBV6-5 to TRBJ1-1, with D hard to call. With 6 bases removed from V and 1 base from J, the gap between germline ends came to 6 bases. Germline-derived CDR1 and CDR2 are MNHEY and SVGAGI. The CDR3 is 12 residues long. The CDR3 region has the DNA TGTGCCAGCAGCCGTACGAACACTGAAGCTTTCTTT. Amino acid sequence: CASSRTNTEAFF.

This chain connects TRBV6-4 to TRBJ1-2, with 10 bases identical to TRBD1. Unmatched junction bases numbered 6, after V lost 6 bases and J lost 2 bases. Germline V gene lookup returns CDR1 MRHNA and CDR2 SNTAGT. The CDR3 extends over 15 amino acids. This chain's CDR3 is CASRPTGGANYGYTF. For the CDR3, the DNA is TGTGCCAGCAGACCGACAGGGGGCGCGAACTATGGCTACACCTTC.

This rearrangement joins TRBV6-5 to TRBJ2-3, with 8 nucleotides matching TRBD2. The germline CDR1 and CDR2 sequences are MNHEY and SVGAGI. The CDR3 is made up of 14 amino acids. The ends lost 10 bases at V and 0 bases at J; junction bases unmatched: 6. This chain's CDR3 is CATKAGVSTDTQYF. The CDR3 DNA reads as TGTGCCACCAAAGCGGGGGTTAGCACAGATACGCAGTATTTT.

This sequence joins TRBV29-1 and TRBJ1-1; 9 bases fit TRBD1. Per the germline V gene, CDR1 is SQVTM and CDR2 is ANQGSEA. The CDR3 loop spans 15 amino acids. V lost 4 bases, J lost 5 bases, and 11 bases stayed unmatched. The CDR3 DNA reads TGCAGCGTTGCATTATTACAGGGGGCTGGTACTGAAGCTTTCTTT. It yields the protein CSVALLQGAGTEAFF.

This chain connects TRBV13 to TRBJ2-2; possibly TRBD2 for D (5 bases). This CDR3 spans 14 amino acids. V lost 3 bases, J lost 7 bases, and 12 bases lay in between. The germline V gene encodes CDR1 PRHDT and CDR2 FYEKMQ (reference sequence). The CDR3, as DNA: TGTGCCAGCAGCTTTGAGCGGTGGATCGGGGAGCTGTTTTTT. Protein product: CASSFERWIGELFF.

The V call is TRBV5-1, the J call TRBJ1-1; 8 positions agree with TRBD1. This CDR3 has 13 amino acids. Trimming at V came to 6 bases and at J to 2 bases, leaving 3 bases not matched to a gene. Germline V CDR1 and CDR2: SGHRS, YFSETQ. In nucleotides, the CDR3 is TGCGCCAGCACCGGACAGGGTAACACTGAAGCTTTCTTT. Translating gives CASTGQGNTEAFF.

The chain employs TRBV5-1 and TRBJ1-4, with a tentative D call TRBD1 (5 bases). Trimming removed 3 bases from V and 3 bases from J, with 15 bases in between. Germline V gene lookup returns CDR1 SGHRS and CDR2 YFSETQ. This CDR3 region has 16 residues. DNA for the CDR3: TGCGCCAGCAGCTCGACAGCCCAACAACCTAATGAAAAACTGTTTTTT. As protein: CASSSTAQQPNEKLFF.

The gene calls are TRBV6-6 and TRBJ2-5, with TRBD1 identical over 9 bases. The V gene end was trimmed by 0 bases and the J gene end by 9 bases; junction bases not matched to a gene: 8. Germline-derived CDR1 and CDR2 are MNHNY and SVGAGI (reference sequence). The CDR3 is made up of 15 amino acids. The CDR3 loop is CASSYSSWTGEAQYF. CDR3 DNA: TGTGCCAGCAGTTACTCGAGTTGGACAGGGGAAGCCCAGTACTTC.

The V call is TRBV10-3, the J call TRBJ1-1; no reliable D call. Trimming shortened V by 3 bases and J by 4 bases, and 15 bases separated the two germline ends. The CDR3 length is 15 residues. Germline V CDR1 and CDR2: ENHRY, SYGVKD. This CDR3 is CAISDLSEGSTEAFF. Written as DNA, the CDR3 is TGTGCCATCAGTGATTTGTCGGAGGGAAGCACTGAAGCTTTCTTT.

This clone was picked up a small number of times. The chain is built from TRBV5-1 and TRBJ1-2; no definite D call. V shed 1 base and J shed 4 bases, with 11 bases lying between them. The CDR3 length is 14 residues. Germline CDR1 is SGHRS and CDR2 is YFSETQ. The CDR3 bases are TGCGCCAGCAGCTTGTCATACATAGTCTATGGCTACACCTTC. Protein sequence: CASSLSYIVYGYTF.

This clone came up once. V usage is TRBV18 and J usage is TRBJ1-1, with D hard to call. The CDR3 length is 14 residues. V lost 0 bases and J lost 0, with 5 bases in between. CDR1 and CDR2 from the germline V gene are KGHSH and LQKENI. The CDR3 region is CASSPPSVNTEAFF. Here the CDR3 DNA reads TGTGCCAGCTCACCACCGTCGGTGAACACTGAAGCTTTCTTT.